Listed here are 14 T cell receptor beta chains from one sample, sequenced in a study of blood T cells in healthy people across ages. Sample-barcoded 5' priming and a J-beta primer mix drove a second PCR of roughly 7 to 11 cycles. Each CDR3 protein gets one entry after TCRdb re-called the 5' RACE reads with MiXCR. The sample yields some 370,000 distinct CDR3 sequences, approximately 51% seen once. Material for sequencing was blood. These TCRs come from a man aged 55 to 69 in good health.

V and J are TRBV6-5 and TRBJ2-2; unclear D gene. This CDR3 comprises 15 residues. Germline CDR1 is MNHEY and CDR2 is SVGAGI. V was shortened by 6 bases and J by 1 base, with 12 bases between the two germline ends. CDR3 residues: CASRAKALNTGELFF. Here the CDR3 DNA reads TGTGCCAGCAGGGCAAAGGCCTTGAACACCGGGGAGCTGTTTTTT.

The chain uses TRBV6-6 and TRBJ2-3, with 9 bases that match TRBD2. The V segment lost 4 bases and the J segment 3 bases; nucleotides outside the gene matches: 8. The CDR3 runs to 16 residues. The germline V gene encodes CDR1 MNHNY and CDR2 SVGAGI (reference sequence). The CDR3 bases are TGTGCCAGCAGTTCAAAGACTAGCGGCGAAACAGATACGCAGTATTTT. Its translation is CASSSKTSGETDTQYF.

The J gene is TRBJ2-3, the V gene TRBV7-6; perhaps TRBD1 as D (5 bases). V was clipped by 0 bases and J by 5 bases, with 12 bases between them. Germline values: CDR1 SGHVS, CDR2 FNYEAQ. This CDR3 has 15 amino acids. This chain's CDR3 is CASSLASGQKDTQYF. CDR3 sequence (DNA): TGTGCCAGCAGCTTAGCGTCCGGACAAAAAGATACGCAGTATTTT.

This clonotype was recorded once. The CDR3 nucleotides are TGCGCCAGCAGCGTAAAGGTTTCTCCTAATGAGCAGTTCTTC. Translating gives CASSVKVSPNEQFF. V gene TRBV5-1 combines with J gene TRBJ2-1; no definite D call. The CDR3 is 14 amino acids. The germline V and J ends were trimmed by 4 bases and 7 bases, with 15 bases remaining between them. From germline, CDR1 is SGHRS and CDR2 YFSETQ.

This clonotype was counted a few times. The chain recombines TRBV13 with TRBJ1-2; TRBD1 matches at 10 bases. CDR3 length: 15 residues. J lost 5 bases, V lost 3 bases, and 6 bases had no gene match. Per germline, CDR1 PRHDT and CDR2 FYEKMQ (reference sequence). CDR3 sequence: CASSFLGTGEYGYTF. The CDR3 DNA follows: TGTGCCAGCAGCTTCCTTGGGACAGGGGAGTATGGCTACACCTTC.

CDR3 DNA sequence: TGCAGCGTGTACCCGGGCGAAGCTTTCTTT. Protein: CSVYPGEAFF. The genes are TRBV29-1 and TRBJ1-1; D call uncertain. CDR3 length equals 10 residues. Trimming pared 6 bases from V and 8 bases from J, leaving 10 bases between. Germline V gene lookup returns CDR1 SQVTM and CDR2 ANQGSEA.

Details on this clonotype: This may stem from a read error, because a much larger clone lies one nucleotide away. V is TRBV13 and J is TRBJ1-4, with D tentatively TRBD1 (5 bases). Per germline, CDR1 PRHDT and CDR2 FYEKMQ (reference sequence). The CDR3 length is 15 residues. The V gene lost 2 bases and the J gene lost 3 bases, with 10 bases spanning the gap. The CDR3 sequence is CASSLRRGANEKLFF. The CDR3 DNA is TGTGCCAGCAGCTTACGTCGGGGGGCTAATGAAAAACTGTTTTTT.

The chain is built from TRBV20-1 and TRBJ2-5; TRBD2 aligns across 11 bases. The CDR3 contains 16 residues. The germline gives CDR1 DFQATT, CDR2 SNEGSKA (reference sequence). With 5 bases clipped from V and 3 bases from J, the junction kept 11 bases outside the gene matches. CDR3 sequence: CSARPIAGGTEETQYF. The CDR3 DNA sequence: TGCAGTGCTCGTCCTATAGCGGGAGGGACTGAAGAGACCCAGTACTTC.

CDR3 in amino acids: CASILGVNEQFF. The CDR3 nucleotides are TGTGCCAGCATTCTAGGGGTCAATGAGCAGTTCTTC. The chain carries TRBV7-2 and TRBJ2-1; D possibly corresponds to TRBD1 (5 bases). CDR1 is SGHTA and CDR2 is FQGNSA in the germline V gene. This CDR3 is built from 12 residues. The V end lost 7 bases, the J end lost 6 bases, and 10 bases lay between the germline ends.

The chain joins TRBV6-5 to TRBJ2-5; D is ambiguous. Germline V gives CDR1 MNHEY, CDR2 SVGAGI. This CDR3 has 14 amino acids. V lost 3 bases and J 1 base, leaving 9 bases between the germline ends. CDR3 in DNA: TGTGCCAGCAGTTATAATGTGGCCCAAGAGACCCAGTACTTC. It specifies CASSYNVAQETQYF.

Many counts were recorded for this clonotype. The chain's CDR3 is CASGLSSGFTDTQYF. CDR3 nucleotides: TGTGCTAGTGGTTTGAGCAGCGGTTTCACAGATACGCAGTATTTT. The gene calls are TRBV12-5 and TRBJ2-3; possibly TRBD2 for D (5 bases). CDR3 length: 15 residues. V lost 2 bases to trimming and J lost 2 bases, with 11 bases between them. Germline assignment: CDR1 LGHNT and CDR2 FRNRAP.

V is TRBV7-2 and J is TRBJ2-7; D may be TRBD1 (6 bases). CDR3 length: 13 residues. Between the trimmed V and J ends, which lost 5 bases and 6 bases, there was a span of 14 bases. In germline, CDR1 is SGHTA, CDR2 FQGNSA. CDR3 DNA sequence: TGTGCCAGCAGCATGGGGGCCGTGGCCGAGCAGTACTTC. This translates into CASSMGAVAEQYF.

This clonotype was observed a handful of times. The chain employs TRBV6-2 or TRBV6-3 and TRBJ1-1; TRBD1 is a possible D gene (5 bases). The CDR3 length is 17 residues. CDR1 and CDR2 (germline): MNHEY, SVGEGT. V was cut by 2 bases and J by 1 base, with 17 bases left in between. As DNA, the CDR3 is TGTGCCAGCAGTTACCCCTCTACGGGACGAAGGAACACTGAAGCTTTCTTT. Translated, it gives CASSYPSTGRRNTEAFF.

The CDR3 here is CATSRGQGSNNEQFF. In DNA form, the CDR3 reads TGTGCCACCAGCAGGGGACAGGGATCCAACAATGAGCAGTTCTTC. The chain uses TRBV15 and TRBJ2-1; 9 nucleotides align to TRBD1. V lost 3 bases, J lost 5 bases, and 5 bases stayed unmatched. Per germline, CDR1 LNHNV and CDR2 YYDKDF (reference sequence). The CDR3 sequence is 15 residues long. The variable domain in full, completed from reference TRBV15 and TRBJ2-1, reads DAMVIQNPRYQVTQFGKPVTLSCSQTLNHNVMYWYQQKSSQAPKLLFHYYDKDFNNEADTPDNFQSRRPNTSFCFLDIRSPGLGDTAMYLCATSRGQGSNNEQFFGPGTRLTVL.